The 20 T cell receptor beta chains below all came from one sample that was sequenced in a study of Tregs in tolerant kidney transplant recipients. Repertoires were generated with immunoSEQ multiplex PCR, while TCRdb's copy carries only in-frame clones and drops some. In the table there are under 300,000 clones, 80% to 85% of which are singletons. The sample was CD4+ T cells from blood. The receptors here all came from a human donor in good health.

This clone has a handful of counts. CDR3 residues: CASRRDRGNTEAFF. DNA for the CDR3: TGTGCCAGCAGGAGGGACAGGGGTAACACTGAAGCTTTCTTT. The rearrangement joins TRBV2 to TRBJ1-1; TRBD1 matches 10 bases. This CDR3 has 14 amino acids. V was clipped by 6 bases and J by 2 bases; unmatched bases: 3. Germline CDR1 reads SNHLY; CDR2 reads FYNNEI.

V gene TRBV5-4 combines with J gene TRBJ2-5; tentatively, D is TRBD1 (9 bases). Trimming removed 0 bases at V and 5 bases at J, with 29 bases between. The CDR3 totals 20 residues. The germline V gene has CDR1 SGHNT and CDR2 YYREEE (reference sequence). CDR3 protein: CASSLVGGQGYSGSRETQYF. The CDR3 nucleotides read TGTGCCAGCAGCTTGGTTGGGGGACAGGGATACAGCGGGAGTCGGGAGACCCAGTACTTC.

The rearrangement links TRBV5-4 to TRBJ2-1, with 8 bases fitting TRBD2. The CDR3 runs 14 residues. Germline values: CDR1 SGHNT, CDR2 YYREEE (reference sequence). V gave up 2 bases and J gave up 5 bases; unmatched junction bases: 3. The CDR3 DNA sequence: TGTGCCAGCAGCTTTGTAGCGGGAAACAATGAGCAGTTCTTC. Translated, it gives CASSFVAGNNEQFF.

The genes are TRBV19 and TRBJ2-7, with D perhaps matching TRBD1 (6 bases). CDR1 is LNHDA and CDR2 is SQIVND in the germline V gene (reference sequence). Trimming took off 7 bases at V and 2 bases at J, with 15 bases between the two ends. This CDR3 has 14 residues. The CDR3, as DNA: TGTGCCAGTACCCCAACCTGGACAGCCTACGAGCAGTACTTC. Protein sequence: CASTPTWTAYEQYF.

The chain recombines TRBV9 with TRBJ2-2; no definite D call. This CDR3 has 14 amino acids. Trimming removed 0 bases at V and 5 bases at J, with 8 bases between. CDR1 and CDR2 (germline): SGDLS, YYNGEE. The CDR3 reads CASSVVSQTGELFF. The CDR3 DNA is TGTGCCAGCAGCGTAGTTTCTCAGACCGGGGAGCTGTTTTTT.

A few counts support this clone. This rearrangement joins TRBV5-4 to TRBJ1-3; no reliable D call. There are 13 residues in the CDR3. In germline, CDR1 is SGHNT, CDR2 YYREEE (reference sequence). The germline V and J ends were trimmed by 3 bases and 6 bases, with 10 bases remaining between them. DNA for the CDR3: TGTGCCAGCAGCTATGGCAGTCAAAACACCATATATTTT. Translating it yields CASSYGSQNTIYF.

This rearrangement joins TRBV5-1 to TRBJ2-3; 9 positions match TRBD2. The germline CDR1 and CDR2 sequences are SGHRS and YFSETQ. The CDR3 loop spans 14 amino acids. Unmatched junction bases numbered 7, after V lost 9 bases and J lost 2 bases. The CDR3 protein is CATSLAGHTDTQYF. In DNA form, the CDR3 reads TGCGCCACCTCTCTAGCGGGACACACAGATACGCAGTATTTT.

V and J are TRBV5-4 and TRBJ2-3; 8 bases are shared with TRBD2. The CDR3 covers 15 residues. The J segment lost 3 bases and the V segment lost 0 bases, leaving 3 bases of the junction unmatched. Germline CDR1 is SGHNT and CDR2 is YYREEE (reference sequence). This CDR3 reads CASSLAASGTDTQYF. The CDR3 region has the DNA TGTGCCAGCAGCTTGGCCGCTAGCGGGACAGATACGCAGTATTTT.

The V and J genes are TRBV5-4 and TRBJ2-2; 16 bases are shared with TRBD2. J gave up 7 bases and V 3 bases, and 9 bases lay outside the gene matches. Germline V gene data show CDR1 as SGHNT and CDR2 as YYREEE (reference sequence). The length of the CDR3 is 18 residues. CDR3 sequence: CASSSGLAGGVFGGELFF. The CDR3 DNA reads TGTGCCAGCAGCTCGGGACTAGCGGGAGGGGTCTTCGGCGGGGAGCTGTTTTTT.

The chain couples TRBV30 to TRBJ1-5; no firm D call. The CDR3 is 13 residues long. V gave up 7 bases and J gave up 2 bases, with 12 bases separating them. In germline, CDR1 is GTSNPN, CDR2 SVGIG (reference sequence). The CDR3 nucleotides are TGTGCCTACAGAGGGTCTGGCAATCAGCCCCAGCATTTT. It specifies CAYRGSGNQPQHF. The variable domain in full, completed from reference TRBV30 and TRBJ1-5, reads SQTIHQWPATLVQPVGSPLSLECTVEGTSNPNLYWYRQAAGRGLQLLFYSVGIGQISSEVPQNLSASRPQDRQFILSSKKLLLSDSGFYLCAYRGSGNQPQHFGDGTRLSIL.

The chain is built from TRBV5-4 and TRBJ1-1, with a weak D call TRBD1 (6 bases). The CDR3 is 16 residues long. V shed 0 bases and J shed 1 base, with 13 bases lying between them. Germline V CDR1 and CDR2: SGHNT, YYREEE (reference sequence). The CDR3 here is CASSLVGGGGNTEAFF. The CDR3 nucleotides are TGTGCCAGCAGCTTGGTTGGGGGGGGCGGGAACACTGAAGCTTTCTTT.

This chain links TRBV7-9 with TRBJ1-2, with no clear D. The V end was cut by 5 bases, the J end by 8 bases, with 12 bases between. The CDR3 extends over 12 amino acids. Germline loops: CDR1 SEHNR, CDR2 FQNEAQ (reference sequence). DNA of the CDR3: TGTGCCAGCAGCCCGCCGACGGTGGGCTACACCTTC. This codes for CASSPPTVGYTF. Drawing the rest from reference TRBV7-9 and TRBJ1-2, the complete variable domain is DTGVSQNPRHKITKRGQNVTFRCDPISEHNRLYWYRQTLGQGPEFLTYFQNEAQLEKSRLLSDRFSAERPKGSFSTLEIQRTEQGDSAMYLCASSPPTVGYTFGSGTRLTVV.

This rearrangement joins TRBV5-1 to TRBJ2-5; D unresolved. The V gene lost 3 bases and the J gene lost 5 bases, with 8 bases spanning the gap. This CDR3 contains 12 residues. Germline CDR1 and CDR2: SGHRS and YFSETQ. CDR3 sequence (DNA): TGCGCCAGCAGCTGGGTAAGGGAGACCCAGTACTTC. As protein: CASSWVRETQYF.

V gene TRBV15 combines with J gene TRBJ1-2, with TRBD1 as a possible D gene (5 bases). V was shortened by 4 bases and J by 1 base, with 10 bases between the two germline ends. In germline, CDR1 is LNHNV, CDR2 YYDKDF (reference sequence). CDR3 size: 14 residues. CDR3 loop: CATSISRDNYGYTF. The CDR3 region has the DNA TGTGCCACCAGCATCTCCAGGGATAACTATGGCTACACCTTC.

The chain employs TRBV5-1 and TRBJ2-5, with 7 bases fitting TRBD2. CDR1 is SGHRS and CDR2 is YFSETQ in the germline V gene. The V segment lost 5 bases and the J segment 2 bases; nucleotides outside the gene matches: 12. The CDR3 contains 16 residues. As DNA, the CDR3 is TGCGCCAGCAGTCCCGGAACCGGGGGGTGGCAAGAGACCCAGTACTTC. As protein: CASSPGTGGWQETQYF. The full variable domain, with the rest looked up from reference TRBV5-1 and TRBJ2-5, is KAGVTQTPRYLIKTRGQQVTLSCSPISGHRSVSWYQQTPGQGLQFLFEYFSETQRNKGNFPGRFSGRQFSNSRSEMNVSTLELGDSALYLCASSPGTGGWQETQYFGPGTRLLVL.

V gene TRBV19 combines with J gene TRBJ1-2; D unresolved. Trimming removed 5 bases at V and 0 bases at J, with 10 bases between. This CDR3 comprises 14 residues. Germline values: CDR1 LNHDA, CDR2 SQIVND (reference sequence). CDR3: CASSDWAANYGYTF. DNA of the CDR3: TGTGCCAGTAGTGACTGGGCCGCTAACTATGGCTACACCTTC.

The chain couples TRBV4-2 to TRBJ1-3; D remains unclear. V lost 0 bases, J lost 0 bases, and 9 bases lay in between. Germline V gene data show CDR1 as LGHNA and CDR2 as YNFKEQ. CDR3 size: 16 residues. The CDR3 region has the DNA TGTGCCAGCAGCCAAGATTGGTCGGGCTCTGGAAACACCATATATTTT. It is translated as CASSQDWSGSGNTIYF.

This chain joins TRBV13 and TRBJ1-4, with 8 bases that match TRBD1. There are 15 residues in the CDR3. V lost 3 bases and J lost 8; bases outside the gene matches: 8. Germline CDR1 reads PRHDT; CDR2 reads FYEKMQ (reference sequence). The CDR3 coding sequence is TGTGCCAGCAGCTTTTGGACAGGGTATGAGGAAAAACTGTTTTTT. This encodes CASSFWTGYEEKLFF.

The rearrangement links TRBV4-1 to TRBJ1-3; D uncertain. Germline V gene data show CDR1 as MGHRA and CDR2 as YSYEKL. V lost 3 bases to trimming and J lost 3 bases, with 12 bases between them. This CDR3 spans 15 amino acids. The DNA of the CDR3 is TGCGCCAGCAGCCAGCCTGGCGGGGATGGAAACACCATATATTTT. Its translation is CASSQPGGDGNTIYF.

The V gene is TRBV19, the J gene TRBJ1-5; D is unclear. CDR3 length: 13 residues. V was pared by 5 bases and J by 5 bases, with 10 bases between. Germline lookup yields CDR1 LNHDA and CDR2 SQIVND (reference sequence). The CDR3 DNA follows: TGTGCCAGTAGTGCGAGGGTCGATCAGCCCCAGCATTTT. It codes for CASSARVDQPQHF.